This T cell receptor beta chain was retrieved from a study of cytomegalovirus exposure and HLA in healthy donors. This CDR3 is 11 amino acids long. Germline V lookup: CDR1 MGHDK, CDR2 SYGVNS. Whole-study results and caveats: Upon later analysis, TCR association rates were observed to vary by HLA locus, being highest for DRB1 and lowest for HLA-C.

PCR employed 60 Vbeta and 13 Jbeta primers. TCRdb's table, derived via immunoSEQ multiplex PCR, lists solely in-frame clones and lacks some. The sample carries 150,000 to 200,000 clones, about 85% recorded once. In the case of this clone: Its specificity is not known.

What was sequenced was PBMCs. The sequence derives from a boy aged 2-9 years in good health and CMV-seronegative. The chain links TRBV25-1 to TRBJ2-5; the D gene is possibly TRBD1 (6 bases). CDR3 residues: CATGPGETQYF. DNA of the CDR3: TGTGCTACAGGGCCCGGGGAGACCCAGTACTTC.